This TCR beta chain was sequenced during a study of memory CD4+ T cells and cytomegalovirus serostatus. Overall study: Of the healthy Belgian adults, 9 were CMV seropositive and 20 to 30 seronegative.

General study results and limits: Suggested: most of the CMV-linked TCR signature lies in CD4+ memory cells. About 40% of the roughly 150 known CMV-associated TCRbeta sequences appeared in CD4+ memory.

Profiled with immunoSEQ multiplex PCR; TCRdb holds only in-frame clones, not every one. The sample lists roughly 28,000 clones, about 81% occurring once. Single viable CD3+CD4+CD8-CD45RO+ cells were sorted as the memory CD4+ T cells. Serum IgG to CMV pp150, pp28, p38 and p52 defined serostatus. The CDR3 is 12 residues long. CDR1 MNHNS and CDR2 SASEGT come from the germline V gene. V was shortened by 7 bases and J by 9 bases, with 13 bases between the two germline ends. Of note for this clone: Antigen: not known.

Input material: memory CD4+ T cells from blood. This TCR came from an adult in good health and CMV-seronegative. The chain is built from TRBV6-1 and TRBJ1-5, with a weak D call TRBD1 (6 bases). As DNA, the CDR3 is TGTGCCAGCACCATACGGGGGCGGCCCCAGCATTTT. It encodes CASTIRGRPQHF.